This T cell receptor (beta chain) was found in a study of shared clonotypes between healthy human individuals. Study-wide results and caveats: Clonotype sharing among donors was expected to depend on sequencing depth.

On this clone itself: As yet, its antigen is unknown.

Produced via immunoSEQ multiplex PCR; TCRdb's table is partial and in-frame only. The sample lists about 110,000 clones; about 70% were seen once. The TCR sequence derives from a woman aged 30 to 39 in good health. The sequenced sample consisted of memory CD8+ T cells sorted from blood. Subset indicated: CD45RO+ cells pooled with CCR7-negative TemRA cells.

CDR3 loop: CASQIGGNTEAFF. The CDR3 nucleotides are TGTGCTAGCCAAATAGGTGGGAACACTGAAGCTTTCTTT. This chain joins TRBV19 and TRBJ1-1; D call uncertain. CDR3 length: 13 amino acids. Germline-derived CDR1 and CDR2 are LNHDA and SQIVND (reference sequence).